Below, one T cell receptor (beta chain) is given with its context. Its target is unknown. The source of the sample is a study of siplizumab effects on memory and regulatory T cells. Study-level findings and limits: An assignable naive or memory phenotype was lacking in roughly 75-95% of proliferating CD4+ or CD8+ clones. Unstimulated subsets contained matches for only a minor fraction of alloreactive clones. Fewer alloreactive sequences mapped to unstimulated CD4+ memory cells under siplizumab.

Clones were sequenced by immunoSEQ multiplex PCR, and TCRdb holds only the in-frame ones, with some missing. The sample has some 80,000 clones, more than 85% seen once. Germline values: CDR1 SGHAT, CDR2 FQNNGV. The V end was cut by 1 base, the J end by 7 bases, with 8 bases between. The CDR3 spans 12 residues. The sequence was obtained from a human donor in good health. The chain has TRBV11-2 and TRBJ2-7, with D possibly TRBD2 on 5 matching bases. Sequences were obtained from CD8+ T cells sorted from blood. DNA of the CDR3: TGTGCCAGCAGCTTAGGCGGGCGTGAGCAGTACTTC. It encodes CASSLGGREQYF.